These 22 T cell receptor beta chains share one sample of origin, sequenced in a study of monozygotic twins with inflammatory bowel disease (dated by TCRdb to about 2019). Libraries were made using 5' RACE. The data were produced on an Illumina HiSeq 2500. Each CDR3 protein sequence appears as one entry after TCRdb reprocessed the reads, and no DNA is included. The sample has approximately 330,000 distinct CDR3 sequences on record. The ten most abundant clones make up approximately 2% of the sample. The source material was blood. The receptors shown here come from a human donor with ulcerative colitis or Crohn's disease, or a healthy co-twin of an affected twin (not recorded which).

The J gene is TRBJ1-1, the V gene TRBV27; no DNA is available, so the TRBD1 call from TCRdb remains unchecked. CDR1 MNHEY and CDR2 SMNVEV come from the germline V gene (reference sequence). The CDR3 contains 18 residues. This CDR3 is CASSLSGQGNTMNTEAFF.

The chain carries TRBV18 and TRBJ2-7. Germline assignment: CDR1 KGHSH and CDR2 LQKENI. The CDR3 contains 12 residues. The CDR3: CASSLTLGEQYF.

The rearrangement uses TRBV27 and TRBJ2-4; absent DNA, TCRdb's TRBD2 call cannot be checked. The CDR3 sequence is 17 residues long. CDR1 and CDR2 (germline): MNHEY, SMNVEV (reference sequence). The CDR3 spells CASGLAGAVLAKNIQYF.

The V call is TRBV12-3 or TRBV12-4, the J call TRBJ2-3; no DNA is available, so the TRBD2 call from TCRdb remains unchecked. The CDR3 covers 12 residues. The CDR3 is CASSFSGTDRYF.

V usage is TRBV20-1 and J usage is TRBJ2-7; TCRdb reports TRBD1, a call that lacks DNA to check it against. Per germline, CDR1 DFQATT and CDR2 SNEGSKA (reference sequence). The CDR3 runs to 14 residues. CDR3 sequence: CSAPGGTNSYEQYF.

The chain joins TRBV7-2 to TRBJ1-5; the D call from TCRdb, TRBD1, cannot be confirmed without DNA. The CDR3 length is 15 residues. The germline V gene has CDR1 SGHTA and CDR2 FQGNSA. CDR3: CASSLGGAGYQPQHF.

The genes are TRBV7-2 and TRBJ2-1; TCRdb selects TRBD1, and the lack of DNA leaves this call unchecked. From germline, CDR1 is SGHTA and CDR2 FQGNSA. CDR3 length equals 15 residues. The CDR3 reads CASSFRDRGRDEQFF.

This CDR3 is CASSFFFRGPNTEAFF. The chain couples TRBV11-2 to TRBJ1-1; with no DNA, the TCRdb D assignment of TRBD1 cannot be verified. There are 16 residues in the CDR3. The germline gives CDR1 SGHAT, CDR2 FQNNGV.

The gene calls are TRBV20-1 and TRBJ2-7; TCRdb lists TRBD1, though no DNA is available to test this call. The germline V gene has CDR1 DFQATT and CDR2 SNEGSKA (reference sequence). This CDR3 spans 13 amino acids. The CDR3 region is CSASGQTHYEQYF.

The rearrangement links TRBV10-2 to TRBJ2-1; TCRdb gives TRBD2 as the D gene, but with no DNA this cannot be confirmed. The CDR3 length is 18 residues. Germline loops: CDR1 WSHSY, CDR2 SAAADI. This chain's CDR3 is CASSEGLAGLVSYNEQFF.

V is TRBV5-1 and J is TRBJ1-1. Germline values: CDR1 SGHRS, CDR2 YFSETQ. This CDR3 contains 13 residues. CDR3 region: CASSSLMGTEAFF. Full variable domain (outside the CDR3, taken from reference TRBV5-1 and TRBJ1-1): KAGVTQTPRYLIKTRGQQVTLSCSPISGHRSVSWYQQTPGQGLQFLFEYFSETQRNKGNFPGRFSGRQFSNSRSEMNVSTLELGDSALYLCASSSLMGTEAFFGQGTRLTVV.

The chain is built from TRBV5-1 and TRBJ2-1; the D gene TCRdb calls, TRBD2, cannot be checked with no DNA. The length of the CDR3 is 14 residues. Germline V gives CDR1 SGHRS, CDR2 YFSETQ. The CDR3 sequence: CASRGLAYYNEQFF. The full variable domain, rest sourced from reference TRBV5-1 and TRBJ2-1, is KAGVTQTPRYLIKTRGQQVTLSCSPISGHRSVSWYQQTPGQGLQFLFEYFSETQRNKGNFPGRFSGRQFSNSRSEMNVSTLELGDSALYLCASRGLAYYNEQFFGPGTRLTVL.

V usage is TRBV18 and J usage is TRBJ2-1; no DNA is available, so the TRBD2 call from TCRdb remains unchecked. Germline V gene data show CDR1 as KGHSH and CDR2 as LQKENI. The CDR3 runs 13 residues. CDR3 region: CASRTSGRPEQFF.

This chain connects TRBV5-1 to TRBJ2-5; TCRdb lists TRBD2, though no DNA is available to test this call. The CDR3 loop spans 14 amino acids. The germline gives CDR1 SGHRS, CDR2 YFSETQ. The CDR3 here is CASSGGTNQETQYF.

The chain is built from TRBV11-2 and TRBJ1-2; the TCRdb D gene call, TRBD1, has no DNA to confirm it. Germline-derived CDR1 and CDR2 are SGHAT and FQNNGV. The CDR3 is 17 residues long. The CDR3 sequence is CASSSHGQANNRYGYTF.

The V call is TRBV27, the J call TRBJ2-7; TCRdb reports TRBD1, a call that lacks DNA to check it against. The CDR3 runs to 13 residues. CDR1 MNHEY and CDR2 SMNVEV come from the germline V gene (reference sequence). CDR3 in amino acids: CASSHGQSYEQYF.

The CDR3 reads CSASEGGMGGELFF. The chain uses TRBV20-1 and TRBJ2-2. Germline CDR1 DFQATT, CDR2 SNEGSKA (reference sequence). The CDR3 is 14 amino acids.

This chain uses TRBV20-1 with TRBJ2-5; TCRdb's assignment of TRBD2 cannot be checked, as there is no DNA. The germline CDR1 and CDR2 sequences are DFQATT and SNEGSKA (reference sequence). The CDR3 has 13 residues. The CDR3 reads CSASGTIQETQYF.

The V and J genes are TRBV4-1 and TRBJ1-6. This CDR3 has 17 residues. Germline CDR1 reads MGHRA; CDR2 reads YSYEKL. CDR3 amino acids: CASSRVRGGGDNSPLHF.

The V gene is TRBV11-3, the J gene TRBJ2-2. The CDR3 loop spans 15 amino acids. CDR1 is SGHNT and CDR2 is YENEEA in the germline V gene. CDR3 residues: CASSLTAGSTGELFF.

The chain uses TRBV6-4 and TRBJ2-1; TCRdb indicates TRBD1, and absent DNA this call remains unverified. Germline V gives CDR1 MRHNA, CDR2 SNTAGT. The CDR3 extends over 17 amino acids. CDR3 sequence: CASSDSTGTGITNEQFF.

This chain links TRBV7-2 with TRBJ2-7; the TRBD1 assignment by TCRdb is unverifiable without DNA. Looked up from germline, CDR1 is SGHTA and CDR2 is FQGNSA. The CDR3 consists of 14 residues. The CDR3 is CASSNSGAPGWQYF.